The entry below describes one T cell receptor (beta chain). Which antigen it targets is not known. No much larger clonotype is one base removed from it; base qualities were not supplied. In the prospective study, participants were roughly 18 to 95 years old, resided in 24 geographic areas of the United States, and were enrolled through a virtual design. In the prospective study, cohorts were assigned on the basis of participant-reported clinical history obtained from a screening survey and a study questionnaire. Recovered participants in ImmuneRACE Cohort 3 were defined by two consecutive negative NP/OP PCR tests, clearance by a healthcare professional, or resolution of symptoms. Each participant in the prospective study had whole blood, serum and a nasopharyngeal or oropharyngeal swab collected by mobile phlebotomists. Additional blood draws and questionnaires over an approximately two-month period could optionally be provided by prospective study participants. Before DNA extraction, blood samples from the prospective study were shipped at room temperature or frozen.

The sample is drawn from a study of blood T cell repertoires in COVID-19 (dated by TCRdb to 2020 to 2021). Background for the entire study: Collaborator samples came from the United States, Italy and Spain and covered acute and convalescent phases of COVID-19. Where available, HLA class I and class II types were obtained from metadata supplied by the sample provider rather than from assay-based typing. The dataset comprised deeply sampled blood TCRbeta repertoires from subjects exposed to, actively infected with, or recovered from COVID-19. A de-identified subject ID, COVID-19 status, age in years and sex were almost always included in the sample metadata. The prospective study material was composed of cDNA or gDNA derived from T cells, B-cell-depleted T cells, or PBMCs. The samples were drawn from the first 160 participants of the ongoing ImmuneRACE study and from some 1,300 subjects provided by 6 global collaborators. The repertoires were made available in a free public database intended to serve as a resource for research on the immune response to SARS-CoV-2.

Broad study findings and their caveats: How much clinical and demographic metadata was included differed by source and by participant, and the metadata was provided uncurated.

TCRbeta CDR3 regions were amplified from genomic DNA using the immunoSEQ Assay, a bias-controlled multiplex PCR. The paper's processing steps were these. The number of nucleated cells in each sample was estimated by amplification of reference gene primers within the assay. Sequence reads were collapsed and filtered to measure the absolute abundance of every unique TCRbeta CDR3 rearrangement. Productive Simpson clonality was computed per sample as the square root of Simpson's diversity index over productive rearrangements. Entries here come from immuneACCESS through TCRdb and include only in-frame sequences with V and J called. Some clones fail to appear in such tables; in the studies checked, an unresolved V gene covers under half of the shortfall, and the cause of the remainder is unknown. From that table come the V and J calls and clone size; the DNA was used to work out D and trimming. The sample profile shows over 200,000 clones; about 90% of them were found once. The top ten clones comprise more than 10% of the sample.

The sequencing input was PBMCs or T cells enriched from blood (not recorded which). The clonotype was recovered from a young man who had recovered from COVID-19.

The CDR3 protein: CATSGREDNYGYTF. DNA sequence: TGTGCCACCAGTGGCCGGGAGGATAACTATGGCTACACCTTC. The chain joins TRBV24-1 to TRBJ1-2; the D gene is not confidently resolved. According to the germline V gene, CDR1 reads KGHDR and CDR2 reads SFDVKD. V was cut back by 5 bases and J by 1 base, leaving a gap of 10 bases between them. Measured from the cysteine to the phenylalanine, the CDR3 is 14 residues long. The entry retains the CDR3 DNA only, 42 bases that are in frame from base 1.